The 12 T cell receptor beta chains reported below all come from one sample, sequenced in a study of CD8 T cells in Susac syndrome. Random hexamers primed reverse transcription of about 0.5 to 1 ug RNA. MiXCR, applied by TCRdb to the immunoSEQ multiplex PCR reads, yields one record per CDR3 protein. The table has about 300,000 distinct CDR3 sequences, about 91% seen once. The sequenced material came from CD8+ T cells from PBMCs. These receptors were taken from a human donor with multiple sclerosis.

The chain combines TRBV28 with TRBJ2-5; TRBD2 aligns across 11 bases. The CDR3 loop spans 15 amino acids. The germline CDR1 and CDR2 sequences are MDHEN and SYDVKM. With 7 bases clipped from V and 2 bases from J, the junction kept 6 bases outside the gene matches. CDR3 loop: CASNLAGGPQETQYF. The CDR3 region has the DNA TGTGCCAGCAACCTAGCGGGGGGACCTCAAGAGACCCAGTACTTC.

The chain combines TRBV4-3 with TRBJ1-2, with no clear D. The CDR3 loop spans 17 amino acids. Germline V gives CDR1 LGHNA, CDR2 YSLEER. V was cut by 1 base and J by 2 bases, with 17 bases left in between. The CDR3 nucleotides are TGCGCCAGCAGCCAAGGGAATGGGTTCCCGGGCAACTATGGCTACACCTTC. Amino acids: CASSQGNGFPGNYGYTF.

This chain connects TRBV7-2 to TRBJ2-3; 8 bases are shared with TRBD2. Germline V lookup: CDR1 SGHTA, CDR2 FQGNSA. Trimming removed 2 bases from V and 0 bases from J; junction bases left unmatched: 4. The CDR3 runs 16 residues. The CDR3: CASSLLAGTSTDTQYF. DNA of the CDR3: TGTGCCAGCAGCTTATTAGCGGGGACTAGCACAGATACGCAGTATTTT. The full variable domain, in which reference TRBV7-2 and TRBJ2-3 provide the parts outside the CDR3, is GAGVSQSPSNKVTEKGKDVELRCDPISGHTALYWYRQSLGQGLEFLIYFQGNSAPDKSGLPSDRFSAERTGGSVSTLTIQRTQQEDSAVYLCASSLLAGTSTDTQYFGPGTRLTVL.

The rearrangement links TRBV18 to TRBJ2-7, with 9 bases that match TRBD1. The CDR3 covers 14 residues. V gave up 6 bases and J gave up 2 bases; unmatched junction bases: 5. The germline V gene encodes CDR1 KGHSH and CDR2 LQKENI. The CDR3 nucleotides read TGTGCCAGCTCTACCGGGACAGGGCCCTACGAGCAGTACTTC. As protein: CASSTGTGPYEQYF.

This chain links TRBV2 with TRBJ2-7, with 8 nucleotides matching TRBD2. The CDR3 runs 13 residues. In germline, CDR1 is SNHLY, CDR2 FYNNEI. The junction had 2 bases not matched to a gene; V was cut back by 5 bases and J by 2 bases. This CDR3 is CASSRSGAYEQYF. DNA of the CDR3: TGTGCCAGCAGTCGTAGCGGGGCCTACGAGCAGTACTTC.

The chain has TRBV28 and TRBJ2-7, with 8 bases matching TRBD1. This CDR3 comprises 15 residues. CDR1 is MDHEN, CDR2 SYDVKM, per germline. The J segment lost 2 bases and the V segment lost 6 bases, leaving 9 bases of the junction unmatched. Here the CDR3 DNA reads TGTGCCAGCAGCCTAGCGACAGGGGAGACCTACGAGCAGTACTTC. This translates into CASSLATGETYEQYF.

This clonotype was counted only a few times. This chain links TRBV5-5 with TRBJ2-7; 14 nucleotides match TRBD2. This CDR3 comprises 18 residues. Germline V gene lookup returns CDR1 SGHKS and CDR2 YYEKEE (reference sequence). Trimming at V came to 4 bases and at J to 1 base, leaving 10 bases not matched to a gene. CDR3 protein: CASSPIGTSGSGSYEQYF. Written as DNA, the CDR3 is TGTGCCAGCAGCCCGATCGGGACTAGCGGGAGTGGTTCCTACGAGCAGTACTTC.

This clonotype has just one count. The chain couples TRBV20-1 to TRBJ2-1, with 11 bases aligning to TRBD2. From germline, CDR1 is DFQATT and CDR2 SNEGSKA (reference sequence). The V segment lost 6 bases and the J segment 4 bases; nucleotides outside the gene matches: 8. The CDR3 is made up of 15 amino acids. Here the CDR3 DNA reads TGCAGTGCGTATACCGGGACTAGCGGTTACAATGAGCAGTTCTTC. Amino acid sequence: CSAYTGTSGYNEQFF.

This sequence joins TRBV7-8 and TRBJ2-3; possibly TRBD1 or TRBD2 for D (5 bases each). The V and J ends lost 5 bases and 0 bases respectively, with 12 bases between them. There are 15 residues in the CDR3. CDR1 is SGHVS and CDR2 is FQNEAQ in the germline V gene. In nucleotides, the CDR3 is TGTGCCAGCAGCCGGGGCGGAACTAGCACAGATACGCAGTATTTT. Its protein product is CASSRGGTSTDTQYF.

The genes are TRBV29-1 and TRBJ2-7, with 11 bases that match TRBD1. The length of the CDR3 is 15 residues. Germline CDR1 reads SQVTM; CDR2 reads ANQGSEA. V was pared by 3 bases and J by 2 bases, with 6 bases of the junction left unmatched. The chain's CDR3 is CSVDSGDRGTYEQYF. In nucleotides, the CDR3 is TGCAGCGTTGACTCCGGGGACAGGGGGACCTACGAGCAGTACTTC.

The genes are TRBV6-6 and TRBJ2-7; weak D call: TRBD2 (5 bases). Per germline, CDR1 MNHNY and CDR2 SVGAGI (reference sequence). Trimming removed 4 bases at V and 12 bases at J, with 25 bases between. CDR3 length: 15 amino acids. The CDR3 is CASSSNPGYSYEGYF. The CDR3 nucleotides are TGTGCCAGCAGTTCAAATCCTGGCTACTCCTACGAGGGGTACTTC.

The V call is TRBV27, the J call TRBJ1-2, with unresolved D. V was trimmed by 2 bases and J by 0 bases, leaving 7 bases between them. The germline V gene has CDR1 MNHEY and CDR2 SMNVEV (reference sequence). This CDR3 contains 14 residues. The CDR3 coding sequence is TGTGCCAGCAGTTTACGAAGTCCTAACTATGGCTACACCTTC. It encodes CASSLRSPNYGYTF.